This T cell receptor beta chain was observed in a study of blood T cells in healthy people across ages. Whole-study context: Through template switching, about one barcoded beta molecule was captured per two T cells, as measured in model experiments. Study results and limitations: Diversity was higher, and naive CD4+ cells more numerous, in long-lived donors than in aged donors. Roughly linear declines in TCR beta diversity per million T cells occurred with age.

Unmatched junction bases numbered 5, after V lost 6 bases and J lost 6 bases. CDR1 is SGHRS and CDR2 is YFSETQ in the germline V gene. This CDR3 contains 14 residues. Sample-barcoded 5' priming and a J-beta primer mix drove a second PCR of about 6 to 12 cycles. Each of the cDNA molecules was tagged by a template-switch adaptor with 12 random nucleotides. TCRdb processed the 5' RACE reads anew with MiXCR; each CDR3 protein has one entry. Of over a million distinct CDR3 sequences in the sample, 35% to 55% are singletons; the top ten hold under 20%. Of note for this clonotype: The antigen is not known.

This TCR came from a woman aged 60-70 years in good health. Sequences were obtained from blood. The chain uses TRBV5-1 and TRBJ2-1; 11 bases fit TRBD2. The CDR3 loop reads CASKLAGGPNEQFF. In DNA form, the CDR3 reads TGCGCCAGCAAATTAGCGGGAGGGCCCAATGAGCAGTTCTTC. The full variable domain, completed using reference TRBV5-1 and TRBJ2-1, is KAGVTQTPRYLIKTRGQQVTLSCSPISGHRSVSWYQQTPGQGLQFLFEYFSETQRNKGNFPGRFSGRQFSNSRSEMNVSTLELGDSALYLCASKLAGGPNEQFFGPGTRLTVL.